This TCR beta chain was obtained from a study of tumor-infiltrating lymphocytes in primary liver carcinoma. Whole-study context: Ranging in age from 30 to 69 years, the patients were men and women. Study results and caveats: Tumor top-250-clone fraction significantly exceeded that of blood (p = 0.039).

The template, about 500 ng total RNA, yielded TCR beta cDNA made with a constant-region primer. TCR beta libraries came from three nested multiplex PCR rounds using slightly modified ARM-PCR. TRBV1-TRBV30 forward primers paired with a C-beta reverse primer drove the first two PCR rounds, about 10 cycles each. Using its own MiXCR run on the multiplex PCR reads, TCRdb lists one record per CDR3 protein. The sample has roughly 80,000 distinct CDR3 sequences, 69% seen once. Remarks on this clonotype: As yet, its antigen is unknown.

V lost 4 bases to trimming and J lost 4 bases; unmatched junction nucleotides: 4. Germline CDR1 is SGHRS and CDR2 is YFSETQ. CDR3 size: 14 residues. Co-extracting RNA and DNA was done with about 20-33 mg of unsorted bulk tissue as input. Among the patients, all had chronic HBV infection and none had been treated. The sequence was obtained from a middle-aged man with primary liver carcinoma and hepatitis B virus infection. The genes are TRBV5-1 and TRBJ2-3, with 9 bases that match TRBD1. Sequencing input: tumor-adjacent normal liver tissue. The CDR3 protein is CASSMGQGSDTQYF. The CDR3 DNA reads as TGCGCCAGCAGCATGGGACAGGGCTCAGATACGCAGTATTTT.